A single sample gave rise to the 21 T cell receptor beta chains below, sequenced in a study of cytomegalovirus exposure and HLA in healthy donors. Clones were sequenced by immunoSEQ multiplex PCR, and TCRdb holds only the in-frame ones, with some missing. Of 90,000 to 150,000 clones listed, about 91% are singletons. The sequenced sample was PBMCs. The receptors originated from a man between 18 and 35 years old in good health and CMV-seronegative.

The chain couples TRBV4-3 to TRBJ2-5, with 16 bases identical to TRBD2. Germline V gene data show CDR1 as LGHNA and CDR2 as YSLEER. The V and J ends lost 4 bases and 1 base, in that order; junction bases with no gene match: 12. There are 20 residues in the CDR3. The CDR3 region is CASSLRPGLAGGRFQETQYF. As DNA, the CDR3 is TGCGCCAGCAGCCTCCGGCCGGGACTAGCGGGGGGGCGTTTCCAAGAGACCCAGTACTTC.

The rearrangement links TRBV5-1 to TRBJ2-2, with 12 bases lining up with TRBD2. CDR1 is SGHRS, CDR2 YFSETQ, per germline. The CDR3 spans 17 residues. With 0 bases clipped from V and 5 bases from J, the junction kept 5 bases outside the gene matches. The CDR3 coding sequence is TGCGCCAGCAGCTTGGCTGGACTAGCGGGATGGACCGGGGAGCTGTTTTTT. It is translated as CASSLAGLAGWTGELFF.

CDR3 sequence (DNA): TGTGCCAGCAGCGGTGGTTTAGGAGTGAGCTCTGGAAACACCATATATTTT. As protein: CASSGGLGVSSGNTIYF. The V call is TRBV5-6, the J call TRBJ1-3; D unclear. There are 17 residues in the CDR3. Deletions cut 4 bases from V and 0 bases from J, with 17 bases between. CDR1 SGHDT and CDR2 YYEEEE come from the germline V gene.

The chain combines TRBV19 with TRBJ1-1, with 7 bases aligning to TRBD1. CDR3 length: 16 residues. Germline V gene lookup returns CDR1 LNHDA and CDR2 SQIVND (reference sequence). V lost 4 bases to trimming and J lost 5 bases; unmatched junction nucleotides: 13. DNA for the CDR3: TGTGCCAGTAGTAAAGACCCCGACAGGGAAAGTACTGAAGCTTTCTTT. Translation: CASSKDPDRESTEAFF.

This clone was seen a few times. The chain couples TRBV7-9 to TRBJ2-7; TRBD2 aligns across 8 bases. The junction had 8 bases not matched to a gene; V was cut back by 5 bases and J by 2 bases. Germline V lookup: CDR1 SEHNR, CDR2 FQNEAQ (reference sequence). This CDR3 has 15 amino acids. CDR3 sequence (DNA): TGTGCCAGCAGCCCGGAGTCGGGAGGGCCCTACGAGCAGTACTTC. This gives the protein CASSPESGGPYEQYF.

V and J are TRBV18 and TRBJ1-2, with a possible D match to TRBD1 (6 bases). The CDR3 totals 12 residues. V was clipped by 3 bases and J by 6 bases, with 8 bases between them. The germline gives CDR1 KGHSH, CDR2 LQKENI. CDR3 coding DNA: TGTGCCAGCTCACCCAGGGGCAATGGCTACACCTTC. As protein: CASSPRGNGYTF.

CDR3 region: CAITGSGGRNEQFF. The CDR3 coding sequence is TGTGCCATCACAGGGTCAGGGGGCCGGAATGAGCAGTTCTTC. V usage is TRBV2 and J usage is TRBJ2-1, with 8 bases lining up with TRBD1. Trimming removed 10 bases from V and 7 bases from J; junction bases left unmatched: 12. The CDR3 has 14 residues. Germline values: CDR1 SNHLY, CDR2 FYNNEI.

V is TRBV5-5 and J is TRBJ1-5; TRBD1 agrees at 8 bases. Trimming took 3 bases from V and 7 from J; bases not matched to a gene: 6. Germline lookup yields CDR1 SGHKS and CDR2 YYEKEE (reference sequence). The CDR3 has 14 amino acids. The DNA of the CDR3 is TGTGCCAGCAGCTCCGGGACAGGAGGCCAGCCCCAGCATTTT. Residues: CASSSGTGGQPQHF.

The chain carries TRBV10-1 and TRBJ2-2, with a possible D match to TRBD2 (6 bases). Per germline, CDR1 WNHNN and CDR2 SYGVQD (reference sequence). With 6 bases removed from V and 0 bases from J, the gap between germline ends came to 11 bases. CDR3 size: 15 residues. CDR3 loop: CASSRDSANTGELFF. In nucleotides, the CDR3 is TGCGCCAGCAGCCGGGACTCCGCGAACACCGGGGAGCTGTTTTTT.

The chain joins TRBV14 to TRBJ1-1; perhaps TRBD1 as D (5 bases). CDR3 size: 15 residues. V lost 1 base, J lost 7 bases, and 16 bases lay in between. Germline V lookup: CDR1 SGHDN, CDR2 FVKESK. Here the CDR3 reads CASSQARGRTHEAFF. The CDR3 DNA reads TGTGCCAGCAGCCAAGCCCGAGGGAGGACACATGAAGCTTTCTTT.

The rearrangement links TRBV10-3 to TRBJ1-4; 8 bases fit TRBD1. Germline V CDR1 and CDR2: ENHRY, SYGVKD. The CDR3 has 15 amino acids. V gave up 0 bases and J gave up 5 bases; unmatched junction bases: 2. CDR3 loop: CAISESRQGNEKLFF. Here the CDR3 DNA reads TGTGCCATCAGTGAGTCGAGACAGGGGAATGAAAAACTGTTTTTT.

This clone was counted a few times. The rearrangement links TRBV30 to TRBJ1-2; TRBD1 matches at 9 bases. Germline lookup yields CDR1 GTSNPN and CDR2 SVGIG (reference sequence). This CDR3 comprises 15 residues. The ends lost 1 base at V and 1 base at J; junction bases unmatched: 4. In DNA form, the CDR3 reads TGTGCCTGGAGTGATTACAGGGGGCTTAACTATGGCTACACCTTC. Its protein product is CAWSDYRGLNYGYTF. The complete variable domain, with remaining parts taken from reference TRBV30 and TRBJ1-2, reads SQTIHQWPATLVQPVGSPLSLECTVEGTSNPNLYWYRQAAGRGLQLLFYSVGIGQISSEVPQNLSASRPQDRQFILSSKKLLLSDSGFYLCAWSDYRGLNYGYTFGSGTRLTVV.

DNA of the CDR3: TGTGCCACCAGCAGTCTGACAGGAAGCTATGGCTACACCTTC. Residues: CATSSLTGSYGYTF. This chain connects TRBV15 to TRBJ1-2; D may be TRBD1 (6 bases). This CDR3 is 14 amino acids long. V was clipped by 3 bases and J by 4 bases, with 12 bases between them. From germline, CDR1 is LNHNV and CDR2 YYDKDF (reference sequence). Variable domain in full (rest from reference TRBV15 and TRBJ1-2): DAMVIQNPRYQVTQFGKPVTLSCSQTLNHNVMYWYQQKSSQAPKLLFHYYDKDFNNEADTPDNFQSRRPNTSFCFLDIRSPGLGDTAMYLCATSSLTGSYGYTFGSGTRLTVV.

This clone came up once. The chain employs TRBV9 and TRBJ2-3; no clear D. V shed 0 bases and J shed 8 bases, with 13 bases lying between them. The CDR3 loop spans 14 amino acids. The germline V gene has CDR1 SGDLS and CDR2 YYNGEE. CDR3 DNA sequence: TGTGCCAGCAGCGTAGAACTCTTGCCCGGTACGCAGTATTTT. It specifies CASSVELLPGTQYF. The complete variable domain, with remaining parts taken from reference TRBV9 and TRBJ2-3, reads DSGVTQTPKHLITATGQRVTLRCSPRSGDLSVYWYQQSLDQGLQFLIQYYNGEERAKGNILERFSAQQFPDLHSELNLSSLELGDSALYFCASSVELLPGTQYFGPGTRLTVL.

The J gene is TRBJ2-1, the V gene TRBV7-9, with 11 bases identical to TRBD2. Per the germline V gene, CDR1 is SEHNR and CDR2 is FQNEAQ (reference sequence). V lost 3 bases and J lost 5; bases outside the gene matches: 3. This CDR3 spans 15 amino acids. CDR3 sequence: CASSFRGLADNEQFF. The DNA for the CDR3 is TGTGCCAGCAGCTTCAGGGGACTAGCGGACAATGAGCAGTTCTTC.

The chain uses TRBV13 and TRBJ1-2; D may be TRBD1 (6 bases). Per the germline V gene, CDR1 is PRHDT and CDR2 is FYEKMQ (reference sequence). The V gene lost 0 bases and the J gene lost 4 bases, with 6 bases spanning the gap. CDR3 length: 13 amino acids. CDR3 nucleotides: TGTGCCAGCAGCTTAGGACAGGGCTATGGCTACACCTTC. This translates into CASSLGQGYGYTF.

This chain connects TRBV7-6 to TRBJ1-5; D not certain. Germline CDR1 and CDR2: SGHVS and FNYEAQ. The CDR3 length is 13 residues. Deletions cut 5 bases from V and 9 bases from J, with 14 bases between. In nucleotides, the CDR3 is TGTGCCAGCAGCCGGGTAGGTGGCGGGCCCCAGCATTTT. Its translation: CASSRVGGGPQHF.

The chain joins TRBV2 to TRBJ2-1; 10 bases align to TRBD2. The CDR3 is made up of 15 amino acids. The V segment lost 9 bases and the J segment 4 bases; nucleotides outside the gene matches: 9. Germline lookup yields CDR1 SNHLY and CDR2 FYNNEI. CDR3 amino acids: CASFTGTSVYNEQFF. DNA of the CDR3: TGTGCCAGTTTTACCGGGACTAGCGTTTACAATGAGCAGTTCTTC.

The V call is TRBV19, the J call TRBJ1-4; 7 nucleotides match TRBD1. The CDR3 is 14 amino acids. CDR1 LNHDA and CDR2 SQIVND come from the germline V gene (reference sequence). Germline trimming cut 6 bases from V and 4 bases from J; bases unmatched to any gene: 5. Here the CDR3 reads CASSTDRVNEKLFF. The DNA for the CDR3 is TGTGCCAGTAGCACCGACAGGGTTAATGAAAAACTGTTTTTT. The entire variable domain, with the rest obtained from reference TRBV19 and TRBJ1-4, is as follows: DGGITQSPKYLFRKEGQNVTLSCEQNLNHDAMYWYRQDPGQGLRLIYYSQIVNDFQKGDIAEGYSVSREKKESFPLTVTSAQKNPTAFYLCASSTDRVNEKLFFGSGTQLSVL.

The chain couples TRBV5-1 to TRBJ2-1; 11 nucleotides align to TRBD2. Germline V lookup: CDR1 SGHRS, CDR2 YFSETQ. The V and J ends lost 1 base and 5 bases, in that order; junction bases with no gene match: 8. This CDR3 is built from 17 residues. CDR3 DNA sequence: TGCGCCAGCAGCTTGTTAGGACTAGCGGGCCTTAACAATGAGCAGTTCTTC. This codes for CASSLLGLAGLNNEQFF.

This clone came up a few times. In DNA form, the CDR3 reads TGTGCCAGCAGTTACGCAGACTACGAGCAGTACTTC. Its protein product is CASSYADYEQYF. The gene calls are TRBV6-6 and TRBJ2-7; D gene ambiguous. CDR3 length equals 12 residues. Germline CDR1 is MNHNY and CDR2 is SVGAGI (reference sequence). V lost 2 bases and J 3 bases, leaving 5 bases between the germline ends.